The rows below give T cell receptor beta chains drawn from one sample of a study of cytomegalovirus exposure and HLA in healthy donors. TCRdb's copy holds only in-frame clones and misses some; the assay was immunoSEQ multiplex PCR. Of 90,000 to 120,000 clones listed, roughly 80% are singletons. Sequencing input: PBMCs. The receptors stem from a female donor in good health and CMV-seropositive. Each CDR3 is given with its conserved first and last residue. D genes are given only for firm matches. Clone size, where shown, is once, few, many, or a class for clones that have expanded.

D	size	V	J	CDR3	DNA
NA	NA	TRBV27	TRBJ2-5	CASSFSLQTVPRETQYF	TGTGCCAGCAGTTTTTCCCTACAGACGGTCCCCAGGGAGACCCAGTACTTC
NA	NA	TRBV7-8	TRBJ1-5	CASSLGQTINQPQHF	TGTGCCAGCAGTCTAGGACAGACTATTAATCAGCCCCAGCATTTT
TRBD1	NA	TRBV29-1	TRBJ2-3	CSVEEGTGHTDTQYF	TGCAGCGTGGAGGAAGGGACAGGACACACAGATACGCAGTATTTT
TRBD1	few	TRBV2	TRBJ2-5	CASNIDREETQYF	TGTGCCAGCAACATAGACAGGGAAGAGACCCAGTACTTC
TRBD2	NA	TRBV5-1	TRBJ2-1	CASSPSRGLAGGPEQFF	TGCGCCAGCAGCCCCTCGCGCGGACTAGCGGGGGGGCCTGAGCAGTTCTTC
NA	NA	TRBV19	TRBJ2-7	CASSILAVGQSYEQYF	TGTGCCAGTAGTATTCTTGCGGTTGGTCAGTCCTACGAGCAGTACTTC
TRBD2	NA	TRBV29-1	TRBJ2-1	CSVPGGTSGVLTEQFF	TGCAGCGTCCCCGGGGGAACTAGCGGAGTTCTTACTGAGCAGTTCTTC
NA	NA	TRBV30	TRBJ2-1	CAWSVGRNEQFF	TGTGCCTGGAGCGTAGGGAGGAATGAGCAGTTCTTC
TRBD1	NA	TRBV27	TRBJ1-1	CAANSQGAGTEAFF	TGTGCAGCCAATTCACAGGGGGCTGGCACTGAAGCTTTCTTT
TRBD2	NA	TRBV19	TRBJ2-4	CASSRRLAGQRQNIQYF	TGTGCCAGTAGTCGACGACTAGCGGGACAACGTCAAAACATTCAGTACTTC
NA	NA	TRBV18	TRBJ1-4	CASSPESATNEKLFF	TGTGCCAGCTCACCGGAGAGTGCAACTAATGAAAAACTGTTTTTT
NA	NA	TRBV7-2	TRBJ2-7	CASSPDWTDYEQYF	TGTGCCAGCAGCCCCGACTGGACTGATTACGAGCAGTACTTC
NA	NA	TRBV7-9	TRBJ2-7	CASSLLRSVAHYEQYF	TGTGCCAGCAGCTTACTTAGATCCGTAGCGCACTACGAGCAGTACTTC
TRBD1	NA	TRBV7-6	TRBJ2-3	CASSFQGATDTQYF	TGTGCCAGCAGCTTCCAGGGGGCTACAGATACGCAGTATTTT
NA	NA	TRBV4-1	TRBJ2-1	CASSQGRAYSYNEQFF	TGCGCCAGCAGCCAAGGGAGGGCTTACTCCTACAATGAGCAGTTCTTC
TRBD1	NA	TRBV18	TRBJ2-1	CASSLDRVGSYNEQFF	TGTGCCAGCTCCCTGGACAGGGTAGGGTCCTACAATGAGCAGTTCTTC
TRBD1	once	TRBV30	TRBJ2-1	CALGRQGLNEQFF	TGTGCCTTAGGAAGACAGGGTCTTAATGAGCAGTTCTTC
NA	NA	TRBV18	TRBJ1-1	CASSPDSTAEAFF	TGTGCCAGCTCACCGGACAGTACGGCTGAAGCTTTCTTT
TRBD1	NA	TRBV5-1	TRBJ1-1	CASSGQGNTEAFF	TGCGCCAGCAGCGGACAGGGGAACACTGAAGCTTTCTTT
NA	NA	TRBV7-2	TRBJ1-2	CASSLAGGSYGYTF	TGTGCCAGCAGCTTAGCTGGAGGTAGCTATGGCTACACCTTC
NA	few	TRBV6-4	TRBJ2-1	CASTSPVASRFNEQFF	TGTGCCAGCACCTCCCCGGTGGCTAGTAGATTCAATGAGCAGTTCTTC
NA	NA	TRBV7-6	TRBJ1-1	CASSEQAVNTEAFF	TGTGCCAGCAGCGAGCAGGCCGTGAACACTGAAGCTTTCTTT
NA	NA	TRBV4-2	TRBJ1-1	CASSQKQGDTEAFF	TGTGCCAGCAGCCAAAAACAGGGCGACACTGAAGCTTTCTTT
NA	NA	TRBV30	TRBJ1-5	CAWSVLGDQPQHF	TGTGCCTGGAGTGTACTCGGGGATCAGCCCCAGCATTTT
TRBD2	NA	TRBV6-5	TRBJ2-7	CASSYSSSGGGHEQYF	TGTGCCAGCAGTTACTCCTCTAGCGGGGGAGGCCACGAGCAGTACTTC
NA	NA	TRBV18	TRBJ1-2	CASSSGQGNFYGCTF	TGTGCCAGCTCATCAGGCCAGGGGAACTTTTATGGCTGCACCTTC
NA	few	TRBV30	TRBJ1-4	CALRGSLARNEKLFF	TGTGCGCTGAGGGGGTCACTTGCGCGTAATGAAAAACTGTTTTTT
NA	NA	TRBV19	TRBJ2-7	CATGRGRDGVGEQYF	TGTGCCACCGGTAGGGGCCGAGACGGAGTGGGGGAGCAGTACTTC
TRBD2	NA	TRBV30	TRBJ2-1	CAWDSGGGNEQFF	TGTGCCTGGGACTCGGGCGGGGGTAATGAGCAGTTCTTC
NA	once	TRBV7-9	TRBJ2-3	CASSLGLPGDTQYF	TGTGCCAGCAGCCTGGGGCTCCCGGGAGATACGCAGTATTTT
NA	few	TRBV5-4	TRBJ2-2	CASRLQGSNTGELFF	TGTGCCAGCAGGCTTCAGGGTTCAAACACCGGGGAGCTGTTTTTT
TRBD2	once	TRBV28	TRBJ2-1	CASRSTSGSSYNEQFF	TGTGCCAGCAGGTCTACTAGCGGGAGCTCCTACAATGAGCAGTTCTTC
TRBD1	NA	TRBV30	TRBJ1-3	CAWSKPGGPPSGNTIYF	TGTGCCTGGAGTAAACCAGGGGGGCCACCCTCTGGAAACACCATATATTTT
TRBD2	NA	TRBV5-5	TRBJ2-7	CASSASGKSSYEQYF	TGTGCCAGCAGCGCTAGCGGGAAGAGCTCCTACGAGCAGTACTTC
TRBD1	once	TRBV27	TRBJ1-4	CASRKDRVDEKLFF	TGTGCCAGCAGGAAAGACAGGGTAGATGAAAAACTGTTTTTT
TRBD2	NA	TRBV15	TRBJ2-3	CATSRWGTSGSGSTDTQYF	TGTGCCACCAGCAGATGGGGGACTAGCGGGAGTGGAAGCACAGATACGCAGTATTTT
NA	NA	TRBV6-5	TRBJ1-2	CASSYDTSQGVRGYTF	TGTGCCAGCAGTTACGATACCTCACAGGGAGTCCGAGGCTACACCTTC
NA	NA	TRBV5-4	TRBJ1-1	CASSSQTGVGAFF	TGTGCCAGCAGCTCGCAAACAGGCGTGGGAGCTTTCTTT
TRBD1	NA	TRBV5-1	TRBJ2-4	CASSLGTGGVKNIQYF	TGCGCCAGCAGCCTGGGGACAGGGGGCGTCAAAAACATTCAGTACTTC
NA	few	TRBV15	TRBJ2-2	CATSRDRGRTGELFF	TGTGCCACCAGCAGAGATAGGGGTCGCACCGGGGAGCTGTTTTTT
TRBD1	NA	TRBV28	TRBJ2-4	CASRTGGPLQGAAKNIQYF	TGTGCCAGCAGAACCGGGGGCCCATTACAGGGGGCGGCCAAAAACATTCAGTACTTC
NA	NA	TRBV20-1	TRBJ2-5	CSASRQETQYF	TGCAGTGCTAGCCGCCAAGAGACCCAGTACTTC
NA	NA	TRBV11-2	TRBJ1-2	CASSLVTGKGYTF	TGTGCCAGCAGCTTAGTGACGGGGAAAGGCTACACCTTC
TRBD1	NA	TRBV28	TRBJ1-5	CASTTDRAGSEGHNQPQHF	TGTGCCAGCACCACGGACAGGGCTGGGAGTGAAGGCCACAATCAGCCCCAGCATTTT
NA	NA	TRBV5-1	TRBJ2-1	CASSLAPRLASSYNEQFF	TGCGCCAGCAGCTTGGCCCCACGACTGGCTAGCTCCTACAATGAGCAGTTCTTC
TRBD2	NA	TRBV4-1	TRBJ2-3	CASSQVSGVTDTQYF	TGCGCCAGCAGCCAAGTTAGCGGGGTCACAGATACGCAGTATTTT
NA	few	TRBV7-9	TRBJ2-2	CASSFGLTGELFF	TGTGCCAGCAGCTTTGGCCTCACCGGGGAGCTGTTTTTT
TRBD2	NA	TRBV19	TRBJ2-1	CASSVGTSGTNEQFF	TGTGCCAGTAGTGTGGGGACTAGCGGGACTAATGAGCAGTTCTTC